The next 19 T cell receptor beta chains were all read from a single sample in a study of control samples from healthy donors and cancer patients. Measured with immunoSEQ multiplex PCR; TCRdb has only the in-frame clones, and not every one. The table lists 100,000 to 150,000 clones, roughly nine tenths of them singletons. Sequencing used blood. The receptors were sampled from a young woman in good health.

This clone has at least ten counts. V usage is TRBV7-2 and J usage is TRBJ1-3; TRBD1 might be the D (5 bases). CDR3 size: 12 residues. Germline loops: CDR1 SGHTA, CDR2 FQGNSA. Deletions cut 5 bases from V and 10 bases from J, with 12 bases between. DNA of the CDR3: TGTGCCAGCAGCCCGCTGGGGACTACCATATATTTT. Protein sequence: CASSPLGTTIYF.

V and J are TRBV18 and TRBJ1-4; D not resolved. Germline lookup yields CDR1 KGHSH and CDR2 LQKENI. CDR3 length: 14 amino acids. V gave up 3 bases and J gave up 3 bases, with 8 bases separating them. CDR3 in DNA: TGTGCCAGCTCACCGGTGGGAGCTAATGAAAAACTGTTTTTT. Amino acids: CASSPVGANEKLFF. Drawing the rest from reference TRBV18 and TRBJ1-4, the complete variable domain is NAGVMQNPRHLVRRRGQEARLRCSPMKGHSHVYWYRQLPEEGLKFMVYLQKENIIDESGMPKERFSAEFPKEGPSILRIQQVVRGDSAAYFCASSPVGANEKLFFGSGTQLSVL.

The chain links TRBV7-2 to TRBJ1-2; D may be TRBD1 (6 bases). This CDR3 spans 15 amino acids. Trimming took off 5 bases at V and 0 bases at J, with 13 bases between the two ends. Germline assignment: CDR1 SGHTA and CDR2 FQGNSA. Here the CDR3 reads CASSLNKGANYGYTF. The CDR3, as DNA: TGTGCCAGCAGCCTGAATAAGGGGGCTAACTATGGCTACACCTTC.

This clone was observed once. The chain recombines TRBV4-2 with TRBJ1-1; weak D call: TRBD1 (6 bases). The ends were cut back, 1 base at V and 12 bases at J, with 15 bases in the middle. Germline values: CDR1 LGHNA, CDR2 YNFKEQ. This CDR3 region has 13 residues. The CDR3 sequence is CASSQGAQGMTFF. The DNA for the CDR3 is TGTGCCAGCAGCCAAGGAGCACAGGGTATGACTTTCTTT.

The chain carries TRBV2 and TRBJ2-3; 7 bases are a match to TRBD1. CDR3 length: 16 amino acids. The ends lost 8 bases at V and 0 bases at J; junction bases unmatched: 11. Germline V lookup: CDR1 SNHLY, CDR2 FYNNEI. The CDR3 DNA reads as TGTGCCAGCGGTCGACAGGGAGCCCTTAGCACAGATACGCAGTATTTT. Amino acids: CASGRQGALSTDTQYF.

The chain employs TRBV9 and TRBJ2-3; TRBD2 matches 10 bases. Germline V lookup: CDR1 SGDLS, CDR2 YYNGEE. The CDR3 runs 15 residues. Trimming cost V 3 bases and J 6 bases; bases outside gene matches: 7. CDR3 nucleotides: TGTGCCAGCAGCGCCTCTAGCGGGAGCGGGGATACGCAGTATTTT. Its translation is CASSASSGSGDTQYF. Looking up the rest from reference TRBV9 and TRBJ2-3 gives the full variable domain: DSGVTQTPKHLITATGQRVTLRCSPRSGDLSVYWYQQSLDQGLQFLIQYYNGEERAKGNILERFSAQQFPDLHSELNLSSLELGDSALYFCASSASSGSGDTQYFGPGTRLTVL.

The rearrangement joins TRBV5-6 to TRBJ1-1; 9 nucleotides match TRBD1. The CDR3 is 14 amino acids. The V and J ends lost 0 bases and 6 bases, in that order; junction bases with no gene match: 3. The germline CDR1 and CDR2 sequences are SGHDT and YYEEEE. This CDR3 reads CASSLGTGVAEAFF. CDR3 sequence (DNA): TGTGCCAGCAGCTTGGGGACAGGGGTCGCTGAAGCTTTCTTT.

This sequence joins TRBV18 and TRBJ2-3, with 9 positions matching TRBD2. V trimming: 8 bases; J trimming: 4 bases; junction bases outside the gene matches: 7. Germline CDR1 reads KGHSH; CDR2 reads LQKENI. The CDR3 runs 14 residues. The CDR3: CASAGLAPADTQYF. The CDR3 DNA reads TGTGCCAGCGCCGGACTAGCGCCCGCAGATACGCAGTATTTT.

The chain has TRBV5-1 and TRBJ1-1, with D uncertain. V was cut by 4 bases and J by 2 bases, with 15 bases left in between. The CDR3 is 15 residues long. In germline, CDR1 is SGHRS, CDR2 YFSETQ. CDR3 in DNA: TGCGCCAGCAGCCGAACCCGGACGGGTAACACTGAAGCTTTCTTT. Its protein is CASSRTRTGNTEAFF.

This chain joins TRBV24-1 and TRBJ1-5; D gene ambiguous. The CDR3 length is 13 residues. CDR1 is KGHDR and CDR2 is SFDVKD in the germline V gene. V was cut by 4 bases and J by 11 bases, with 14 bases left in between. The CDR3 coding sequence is TGTGCCACCAGTGAGTTGGCCTTTTCTTCCCAGCATTTT. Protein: CATSELAFSSQHF.

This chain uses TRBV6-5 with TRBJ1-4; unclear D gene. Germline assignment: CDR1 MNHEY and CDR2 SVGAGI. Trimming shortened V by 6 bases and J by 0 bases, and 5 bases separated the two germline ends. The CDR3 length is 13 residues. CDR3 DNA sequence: TGTGCCAGCAGGGCGGCAACTAATGAAAAACTGTTTTTT. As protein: CASRAATNEKLFF.

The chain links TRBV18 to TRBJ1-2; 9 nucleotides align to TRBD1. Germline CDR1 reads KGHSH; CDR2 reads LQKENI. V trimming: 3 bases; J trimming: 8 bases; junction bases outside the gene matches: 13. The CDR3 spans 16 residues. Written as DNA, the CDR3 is TGTGCCAGCTCACCGGCCCTCGGGACAGGGATCCGGGGCTACACCTTC. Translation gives CASSPALGTGIRGYTF.

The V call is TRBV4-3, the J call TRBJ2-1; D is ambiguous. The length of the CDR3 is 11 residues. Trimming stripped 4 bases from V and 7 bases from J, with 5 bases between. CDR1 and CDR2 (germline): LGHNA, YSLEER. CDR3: CASSLANEQFF. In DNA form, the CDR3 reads TGCGCCAGCAGCCTCGCTAATGAGCAGTTCTTC.

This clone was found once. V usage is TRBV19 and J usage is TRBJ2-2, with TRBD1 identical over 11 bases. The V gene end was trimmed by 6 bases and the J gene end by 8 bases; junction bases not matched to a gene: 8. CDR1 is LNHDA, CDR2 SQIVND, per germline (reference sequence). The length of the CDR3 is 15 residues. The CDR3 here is CASRLGQGVYGELFF. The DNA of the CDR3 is TGTGCCAGTAGGCTGGGACAGGGGGTATATGGGGAGCTGTTTTTT.

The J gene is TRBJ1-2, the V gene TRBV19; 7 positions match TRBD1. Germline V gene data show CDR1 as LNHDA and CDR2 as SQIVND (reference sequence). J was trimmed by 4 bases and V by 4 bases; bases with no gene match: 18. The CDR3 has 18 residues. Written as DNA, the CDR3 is TGTGCCAGTAGTAGCCCCTATCACTACAGGGGAAGCAGCTATGGCTACACCTTC. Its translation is CASSSPYHYRGSSYGYTF.

The CDR3, as DNA: TGTGCCAGCAGTGGGACTAGCGGGGGGAAAGGAGAGACCCAGTACTTC. Amino acids: CASSGTSGGKGETQYF. This chain connects TRBV2 to TRBJ2-5, with TRBD2 identical over 14 bases. The CDR3 extends over 16 amino acids. The germline CDR1 and CDR2 sequences are SNHLY and FYNNEI. V lost 4 bases, J lost 4 bases, and 5 bases stayed unmatched.

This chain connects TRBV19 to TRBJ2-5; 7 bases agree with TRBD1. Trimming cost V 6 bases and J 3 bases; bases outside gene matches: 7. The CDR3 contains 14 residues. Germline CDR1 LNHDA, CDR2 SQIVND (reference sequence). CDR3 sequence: CASSPGTEKETQYF. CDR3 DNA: TGTGCCAGTAGCCCCGGGACAGAAAAAGAGACCCAGTACTTC.

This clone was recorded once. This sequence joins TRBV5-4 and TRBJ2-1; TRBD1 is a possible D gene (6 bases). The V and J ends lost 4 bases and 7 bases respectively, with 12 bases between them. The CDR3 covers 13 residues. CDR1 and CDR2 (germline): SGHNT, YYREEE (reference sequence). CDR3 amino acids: CASSGDTGNEQFF. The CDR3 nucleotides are TGTGCCAGCAGCGGAGATACAGGGAATGAGCAGTTCTTC. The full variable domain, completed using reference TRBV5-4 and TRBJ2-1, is ETGVTQSPTHLIKTRGQQVTLRCSSQSGHNTVSWYQQALGQGPQFIFQYYREEENGRGNFPPRFSGLQFPNYSSELNVNALELDDSALYLCASSGDTGNEQFFGPGTRLTVL.

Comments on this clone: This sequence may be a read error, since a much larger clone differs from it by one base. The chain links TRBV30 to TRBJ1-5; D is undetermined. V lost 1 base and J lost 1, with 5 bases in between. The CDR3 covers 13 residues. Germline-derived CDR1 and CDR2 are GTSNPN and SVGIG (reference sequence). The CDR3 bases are TGTGCCTGGAGTGACGGAAGCAATCAGCCCCAGCATTTT. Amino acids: CAWSDGSNQPQHF.